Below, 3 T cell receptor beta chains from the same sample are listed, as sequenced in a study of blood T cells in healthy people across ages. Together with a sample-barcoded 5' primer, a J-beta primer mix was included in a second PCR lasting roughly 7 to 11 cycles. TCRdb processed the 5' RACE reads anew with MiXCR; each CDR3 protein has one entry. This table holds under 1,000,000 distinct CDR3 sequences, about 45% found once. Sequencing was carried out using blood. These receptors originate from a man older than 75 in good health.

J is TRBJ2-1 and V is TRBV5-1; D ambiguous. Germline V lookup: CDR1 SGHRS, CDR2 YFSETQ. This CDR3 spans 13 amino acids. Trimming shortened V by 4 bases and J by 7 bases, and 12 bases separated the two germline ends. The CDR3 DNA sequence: TGCGCCAGCAGCATTGTCCGCCAGAATGAGCAGTTCTTC. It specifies CASSIVRQNEQFF. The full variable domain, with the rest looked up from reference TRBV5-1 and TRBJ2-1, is KAGVTQTPRYLIKTRGQQVTLSCSPISGHRSVSWYQQTPGQGLQFLFEYFSETQRNKGNFPGRFSGRQFSNSRSEMNVSTLELGDSALYLCASSIVRQNEQFFGPGTRLTVL.

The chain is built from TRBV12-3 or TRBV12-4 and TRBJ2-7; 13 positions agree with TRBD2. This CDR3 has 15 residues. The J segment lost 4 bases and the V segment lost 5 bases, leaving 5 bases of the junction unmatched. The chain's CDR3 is CASSERTSGSYEQYF. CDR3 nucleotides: TGTGCCAGCAGTGAAAGGACTAGCGGGAGTTACGAGCAGTACTTC.

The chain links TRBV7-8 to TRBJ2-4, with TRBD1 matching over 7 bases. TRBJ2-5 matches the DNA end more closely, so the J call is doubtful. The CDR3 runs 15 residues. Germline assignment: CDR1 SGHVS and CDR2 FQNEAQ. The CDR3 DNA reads TGTGCCAGCAGCTTTCGGACAGGCCGTGGGGAGACCCAGTACTTC. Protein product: CASSFRTGRGETQYF.